The entry that follows covers one T cell receptor (beta chain) sequence. The source of the sample is a study of blood T cell repertoires in COVID-19. Study as a whole: In each case, the material was cDNA or gDNA derived from T cells, B-cell-depleted T cells, or PBMCs.

V was clipped by 5 bases and J by 4 bases, with 17 bases between them. CDR3 length: 15 residues. Germline CDR1 reads LNHDA; CDR2 reads SQIVND (reference sequence). Assay: immunoSEQ multiplex PCR; the TCRdb copy retains only in-frame clones and omits some. The data contain over 200,000 clones, about 90% of them singletons. This clonotype originated in a man in his late teens or twenties with active or convalescent COVID-19. Source material: peripheral blood. The rearrangement joins TRBV19 to TRBJ1-2, with TRBD1 as a possible D gene (5 bases). The CDR3 region is CASSPPPLDSYGYTF. In nucleotides, the CDR3 is TGTGCCAGTAGTCCACCCCCTCTCGACAGCTATGGCTACACCTTC.